These T cell receptor beta chains were read from a single sample in a study of T cell responses to AZD1222 COVID-19 vaccine. Produced via immunoSEQ multiplex PCR; TCRdb's table is partial and in-frame only. This sample has 190,000 or so clones, with roughly nine tenths found just once. This sample comprised peripheral blood, obtained 28 days after the second AZD1222 dose. The receptors originated from an adult who received the AZD1222 COVID-19 vaccine. Both conserved end residues are part of each CDR3. A D gene is named only where the DNA matches it firmly. Only part of the rows carry a size: once, few, many, or a class if the clone is expanded.

J gene | clone size | D gene | CDR3 length | V gene | CDR3 protein | CDR3 DNA
TRBJ1-1 | NA | NA | 15 | TRBV7-2 | CASSPDKSPNTEAFF | TGTGCCAGCAGCCCGGACAAGTCTCCGAACACTGAAGCTTTCTTT
TRBJ1-3 | NA | NA | 12 | TRBV10-3 | CAIGTDGNTIYF | TGTGCCATCGGGACGGACGGAAACACCATATATTTT
TRBJ1-1 | NA | TRBD1 | 15 | TRBV28 | CASRWRDRGLTEAFF | TGTGCCAGCAGGTGGAGGGACAGGGGCCTAACTGAAGCTTTCTTT
TRBJ2-4 | NA | TRBD1 | 15 | TRBV19 | CASSIDPGGSAIQYF | TGTGCCAGTAGTATAGACCCAGGGGGCTCCGCCATTCAGTACTTC
TRBJ2-2 | NA | NA | 14 | TRBV14 | CASSPWENTGELFF | TGTGCCAGCAGTCCGTGGGAGAACACCGGGGAGCTGTTTTTT
TRBJ2-1 | NA | NA | 15 | TRBV7-2 | CASSYQRIIYNEQFF | TGTGCCAGCAGCTATCAGCGGATCATTTACAATGAGCAGTTCTTC
TRBJ2-1 | NA | NA | 13 | TRBV10-1 | CASSESMYNEQFF | TGCGCCAGCAGTGAGTCAATGTACAATGAGCAGTTCTTC
TRBJ2-7 | NA | TRBD2 | 14 | TRBV6-1 | CASSVAGLLLEQYF | TGTGCCAGCAGTGTAGCGGGACTCCTCCTCGAGCAGTACTTC
TRBJ1-6 | once | NA | 14 | TRBV7-2 | CASSQGWGNSPLHF | TGTGCCAGCAGCCAAGGGTGGGGGAATTCACCCCTCCACTTT
TRBJ2-1 | NA | TRBD2 | 15 | TRBV19 | CASSILSGRRDEQFF | TGTGCCAGTAGTATTCTTAGCGGGCGGAGGGATGAGCAGTTCTTC
TRBJ1-4 | NA | TRBD1 | 15 | TRBV5-4 | CASRLGQGRNEKLFF | TGTGCCAGCAGGTTGGGACAGGGGCGTAATGAAAAACTGTTTTTT
TRBJ2-2 | NA | NA | 14 | TRBV11-2 | CASRYQEWGGELFF | TGTGCCAGCAGATATCAGGAGTGGGGCGGGGAGCTGTTTTTT
TRBJ2-5 | NA | TRBD1 | 17 | TRBV18 | CASSPGQGYSRGETQYF | TGTGCCAGCTCACCGGGACAGGGATATTCGAGGGGAGAGACCCAGTACTTC
TRBJ2-1 | NA | NA | 12 | TRBV5-1 | CASSGERVEQFF | TGCGCCAGCAGCGGCGAGAGGGTTGAGCAGTTCTTC